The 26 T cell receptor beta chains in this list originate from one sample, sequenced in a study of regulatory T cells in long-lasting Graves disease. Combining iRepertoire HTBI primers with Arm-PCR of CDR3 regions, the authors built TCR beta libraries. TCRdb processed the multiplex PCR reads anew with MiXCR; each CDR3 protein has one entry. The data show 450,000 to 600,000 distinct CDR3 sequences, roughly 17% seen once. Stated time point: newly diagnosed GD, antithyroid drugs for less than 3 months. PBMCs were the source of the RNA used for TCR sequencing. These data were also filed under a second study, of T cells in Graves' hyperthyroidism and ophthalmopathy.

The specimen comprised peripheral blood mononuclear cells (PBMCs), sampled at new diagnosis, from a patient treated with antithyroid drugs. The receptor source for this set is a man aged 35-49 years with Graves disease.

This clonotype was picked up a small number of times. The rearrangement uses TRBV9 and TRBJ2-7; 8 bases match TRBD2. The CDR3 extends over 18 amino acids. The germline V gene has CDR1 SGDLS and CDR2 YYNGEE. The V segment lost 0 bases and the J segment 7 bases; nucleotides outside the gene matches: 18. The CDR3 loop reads CASSVGGAVSGSSTEQYF. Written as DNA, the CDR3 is TGTGCCAGCAGCGTAGGGGGGGCGGTCAGCGGGAGTTCAACAGAGCAGTACTTC.

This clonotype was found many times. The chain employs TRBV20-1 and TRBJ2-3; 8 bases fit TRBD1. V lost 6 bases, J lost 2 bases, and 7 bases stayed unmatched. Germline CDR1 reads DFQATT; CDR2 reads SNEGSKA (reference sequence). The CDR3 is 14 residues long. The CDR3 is CSARQGSNTDTQYF. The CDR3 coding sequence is TGCAGTGCGAGACAGGGGAGTAACACAGATACGCAGTATTTT.

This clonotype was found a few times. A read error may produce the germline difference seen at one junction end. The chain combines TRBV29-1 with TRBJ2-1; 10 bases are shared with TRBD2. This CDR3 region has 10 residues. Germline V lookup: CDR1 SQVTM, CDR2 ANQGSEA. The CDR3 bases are TGCAGCGTTCAGACTAGCGGGTTATCCTTC. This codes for CSVQTSGLSF.

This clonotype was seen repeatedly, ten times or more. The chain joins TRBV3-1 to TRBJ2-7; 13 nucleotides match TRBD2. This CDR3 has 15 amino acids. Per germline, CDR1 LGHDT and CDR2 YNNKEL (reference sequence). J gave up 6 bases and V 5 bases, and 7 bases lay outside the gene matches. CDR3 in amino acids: CASSRGLAGIFEQYF. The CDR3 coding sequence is TGTGCCAGCAGCAGGGGACTAGCGGGAATATTCGAGCAGTACTTC.

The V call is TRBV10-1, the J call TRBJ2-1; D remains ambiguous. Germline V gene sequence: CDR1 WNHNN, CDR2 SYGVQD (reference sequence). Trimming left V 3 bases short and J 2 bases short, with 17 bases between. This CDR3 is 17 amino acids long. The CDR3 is CASSDPRHPGPYNEQFF. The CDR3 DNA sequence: TGCGCCAGCAGTGATCCCCGACACCCAGGCCCCTACAATGAGCAGTTCTTC.

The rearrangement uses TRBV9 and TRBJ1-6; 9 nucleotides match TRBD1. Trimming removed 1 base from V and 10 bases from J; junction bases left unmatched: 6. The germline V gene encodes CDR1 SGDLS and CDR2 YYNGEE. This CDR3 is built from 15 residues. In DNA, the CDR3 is TGTGCCAGCAGCGTATGGGACAGGGAAAGCTCACCCCTCCACTTT. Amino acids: CASSVWDRESSPLHF.

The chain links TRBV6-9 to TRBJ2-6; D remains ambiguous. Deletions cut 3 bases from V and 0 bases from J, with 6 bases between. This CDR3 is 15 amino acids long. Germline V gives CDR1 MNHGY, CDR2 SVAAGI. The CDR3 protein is CASSYSDSGANVLTF. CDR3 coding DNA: TGTGCCAGCAGTTACTCCGACTCTGGGGCCAACGTCCTGACTTTC.

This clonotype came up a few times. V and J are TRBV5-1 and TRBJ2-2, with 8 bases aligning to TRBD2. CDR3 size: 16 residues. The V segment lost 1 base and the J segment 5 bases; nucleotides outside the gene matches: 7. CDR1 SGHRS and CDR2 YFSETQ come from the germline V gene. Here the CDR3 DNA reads TGCGCCAGCAGCTTGTCACCTAGCGGGCTTACCGGGGAGCTGTTTTTT. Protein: CASSLSPSGLTGELFF.

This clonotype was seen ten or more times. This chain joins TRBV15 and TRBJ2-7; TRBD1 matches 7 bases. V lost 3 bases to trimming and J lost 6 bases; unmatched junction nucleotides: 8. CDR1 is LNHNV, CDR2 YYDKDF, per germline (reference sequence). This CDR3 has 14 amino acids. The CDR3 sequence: CATSSSTGVSEQYF. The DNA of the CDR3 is TGTGCCACCAGCAGCAGTACAGGGGTCTCCGAGCAGTACTTC.

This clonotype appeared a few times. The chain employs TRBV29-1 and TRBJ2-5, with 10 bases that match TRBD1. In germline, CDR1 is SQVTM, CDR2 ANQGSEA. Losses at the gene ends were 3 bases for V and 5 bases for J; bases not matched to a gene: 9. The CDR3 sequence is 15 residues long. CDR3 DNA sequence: TGCAGCGTTGACACGGGACAGGGGTCTTGGGAGACCCAGTACTTC. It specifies CSVDTGQGSWETQYF.

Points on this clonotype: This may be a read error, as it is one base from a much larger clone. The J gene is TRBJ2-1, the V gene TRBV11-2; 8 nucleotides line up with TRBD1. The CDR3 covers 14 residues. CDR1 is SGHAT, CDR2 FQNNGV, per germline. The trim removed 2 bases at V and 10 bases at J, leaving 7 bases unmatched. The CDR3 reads CASSLRRGPYEQFF. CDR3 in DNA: TGTGCCAGCAGCTTACGCAGGGGGCCCTACGAGCAGTTCTTC.

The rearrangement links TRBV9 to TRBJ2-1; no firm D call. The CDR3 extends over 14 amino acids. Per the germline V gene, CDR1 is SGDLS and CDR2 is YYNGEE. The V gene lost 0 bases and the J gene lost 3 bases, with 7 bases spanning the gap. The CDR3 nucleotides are TGTGCCAGCAGCGTAGACGGTATCTACAATGAGCAGTTCTTC. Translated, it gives CASSVDGIYNEQFF.

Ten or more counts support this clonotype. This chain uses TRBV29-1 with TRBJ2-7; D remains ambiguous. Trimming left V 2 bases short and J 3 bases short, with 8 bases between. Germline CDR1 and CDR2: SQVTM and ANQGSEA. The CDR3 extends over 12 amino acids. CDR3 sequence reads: CSVEPLDYEQYF. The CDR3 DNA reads TGCAGCGTTGAACCCCTGGACTACGAGCAGTACTTC.

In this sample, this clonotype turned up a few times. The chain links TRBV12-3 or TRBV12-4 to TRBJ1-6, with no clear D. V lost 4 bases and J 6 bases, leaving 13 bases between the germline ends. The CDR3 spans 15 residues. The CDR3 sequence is CASSSDTRRNSPLHF. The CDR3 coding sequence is TGTGCCAGCAGTTCCGATACCCGGCGTAATTCACCCCTCCACTTT.

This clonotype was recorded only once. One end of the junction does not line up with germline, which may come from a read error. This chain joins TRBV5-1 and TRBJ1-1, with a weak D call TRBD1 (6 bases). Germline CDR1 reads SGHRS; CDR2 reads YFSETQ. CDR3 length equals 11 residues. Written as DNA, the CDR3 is TGCGCCAGCATCTTGGACAGTGAAGCTTTCTTT. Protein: CASILDSEAFF. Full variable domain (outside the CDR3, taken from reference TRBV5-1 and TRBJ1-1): KAGVTQTPRYLIKTRGQQVTLSCSPISGHRSVSWYQQTPGQGLQFLFEYFSETQRNKGNFPGRFSGRQFSNSRSEMNVSTLELGDSALYLCASILDSEAFFGQGTRLTVV.

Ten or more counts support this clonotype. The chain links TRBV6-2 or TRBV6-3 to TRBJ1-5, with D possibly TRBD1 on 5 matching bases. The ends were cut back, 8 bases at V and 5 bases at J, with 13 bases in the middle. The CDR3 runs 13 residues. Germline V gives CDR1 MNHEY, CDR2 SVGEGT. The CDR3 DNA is TGTGCCAGCCGCGGTGACAGTTATCAGCCCCAGCATTTT. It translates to CASRGDSYQPQHF.

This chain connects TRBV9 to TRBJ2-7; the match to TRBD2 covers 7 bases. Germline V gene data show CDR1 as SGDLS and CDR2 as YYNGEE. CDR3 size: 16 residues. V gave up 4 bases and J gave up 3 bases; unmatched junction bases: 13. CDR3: CASSPPGREYSYEQYF. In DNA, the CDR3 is TGTGCCAGCAGCCCGCCGGGGCGGGAGTATAGCTACGAGCAGTACTTC.

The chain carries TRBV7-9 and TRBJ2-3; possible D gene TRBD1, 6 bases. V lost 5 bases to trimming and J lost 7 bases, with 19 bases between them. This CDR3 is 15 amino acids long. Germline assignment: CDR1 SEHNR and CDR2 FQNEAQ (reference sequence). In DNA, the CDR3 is TGTGCCAGCAGCCAAGTGGACCTCACAGGGAATACGCAGTATTTT. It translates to CASSQVDLTGNTQYF.

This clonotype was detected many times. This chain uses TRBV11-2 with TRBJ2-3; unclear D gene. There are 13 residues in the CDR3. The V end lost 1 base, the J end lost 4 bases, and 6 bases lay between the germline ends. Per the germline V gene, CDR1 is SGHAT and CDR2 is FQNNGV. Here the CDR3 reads CASSLGVSDTQYF. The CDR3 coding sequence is TGTGCCAGCAGCTTAGGGGTCTCAGATACGCAGTATTTT. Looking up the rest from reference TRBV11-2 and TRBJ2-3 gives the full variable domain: EAGVAQSPRYKIIEKRQSVAFWCNPISGHATLYWYQQILGQGPKLLIQFQNNGVVDDSQLPKDRFSAERLKGVDSTLKIQPAKLEDSAVYLCASSLGVSDTQYFGPGTRLTVL.

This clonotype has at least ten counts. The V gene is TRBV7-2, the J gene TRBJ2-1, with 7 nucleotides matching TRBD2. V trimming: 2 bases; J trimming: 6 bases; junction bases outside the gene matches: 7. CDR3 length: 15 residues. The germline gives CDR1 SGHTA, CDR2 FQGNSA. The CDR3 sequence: CASSLLGGRVNEQFF. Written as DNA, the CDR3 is TGTGCCAGCAGCTTACTGGGCGGGAGAGTCAATGAGCAGTTCTTC.

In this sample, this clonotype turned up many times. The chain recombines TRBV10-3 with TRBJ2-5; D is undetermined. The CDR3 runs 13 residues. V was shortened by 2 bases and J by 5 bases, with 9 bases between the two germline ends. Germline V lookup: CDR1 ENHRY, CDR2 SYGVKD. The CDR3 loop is CAISERWGETQYF. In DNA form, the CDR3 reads TGTGCCATCAGTGAGCGATGGGGTGAGACCCAGTACTTC.

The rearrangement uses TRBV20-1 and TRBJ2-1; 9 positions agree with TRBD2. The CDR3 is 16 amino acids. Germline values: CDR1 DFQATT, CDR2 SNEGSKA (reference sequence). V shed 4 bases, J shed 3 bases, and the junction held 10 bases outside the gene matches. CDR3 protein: CSATLTSGTIYNEQFF. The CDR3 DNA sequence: TGCAGTGCTACACTGACTAGCGGCACCATCTACAATGAGCAGTTCTTC.

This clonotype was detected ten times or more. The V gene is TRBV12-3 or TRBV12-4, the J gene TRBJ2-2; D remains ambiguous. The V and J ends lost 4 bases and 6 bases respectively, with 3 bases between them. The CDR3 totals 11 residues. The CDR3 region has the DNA TGTGCCAGCAGTTCGGCCGGGGAGCTGTTTTTT. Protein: CASSSAGELFF.

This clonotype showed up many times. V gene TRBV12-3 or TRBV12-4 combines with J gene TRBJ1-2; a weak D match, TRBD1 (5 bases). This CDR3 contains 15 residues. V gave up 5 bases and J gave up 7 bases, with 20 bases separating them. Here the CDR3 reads CASSHDDSRKGGYTF. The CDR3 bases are TGTGCCAGCAGTCATGATGACAGTCGCAAGGGTGGCTACACCTTC.

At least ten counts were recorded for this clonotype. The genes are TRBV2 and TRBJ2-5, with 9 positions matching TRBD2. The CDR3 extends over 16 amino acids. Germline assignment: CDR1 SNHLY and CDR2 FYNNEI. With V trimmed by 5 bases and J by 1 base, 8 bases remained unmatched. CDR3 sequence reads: CASSLAGVRFQETQYF. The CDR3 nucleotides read TGTGCCAGCAGTTTAGCGGGAGTGAGATTCCAAGAGACCCAGTACTTC.

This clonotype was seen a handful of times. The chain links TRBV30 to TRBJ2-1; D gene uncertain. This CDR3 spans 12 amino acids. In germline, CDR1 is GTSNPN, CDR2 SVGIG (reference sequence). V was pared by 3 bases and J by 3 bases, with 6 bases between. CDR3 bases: TGTGCCTGGAGGGTAAACTACAATGAGCAGTTCTTC. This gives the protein CAWRVNYNEQFF.